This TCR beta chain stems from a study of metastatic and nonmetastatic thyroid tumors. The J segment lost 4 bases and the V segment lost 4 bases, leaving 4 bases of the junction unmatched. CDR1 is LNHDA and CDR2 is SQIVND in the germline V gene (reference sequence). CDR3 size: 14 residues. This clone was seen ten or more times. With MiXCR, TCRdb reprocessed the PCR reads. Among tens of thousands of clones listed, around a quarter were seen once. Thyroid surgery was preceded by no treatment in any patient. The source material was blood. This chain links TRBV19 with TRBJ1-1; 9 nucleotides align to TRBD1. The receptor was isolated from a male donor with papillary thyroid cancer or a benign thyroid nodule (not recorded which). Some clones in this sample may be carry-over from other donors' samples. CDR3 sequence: CASSRLTGGTEAFF. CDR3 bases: TGTGCCAGTAGTAGACTGACAGGGGGCACTGAAGCTTTCTTT.